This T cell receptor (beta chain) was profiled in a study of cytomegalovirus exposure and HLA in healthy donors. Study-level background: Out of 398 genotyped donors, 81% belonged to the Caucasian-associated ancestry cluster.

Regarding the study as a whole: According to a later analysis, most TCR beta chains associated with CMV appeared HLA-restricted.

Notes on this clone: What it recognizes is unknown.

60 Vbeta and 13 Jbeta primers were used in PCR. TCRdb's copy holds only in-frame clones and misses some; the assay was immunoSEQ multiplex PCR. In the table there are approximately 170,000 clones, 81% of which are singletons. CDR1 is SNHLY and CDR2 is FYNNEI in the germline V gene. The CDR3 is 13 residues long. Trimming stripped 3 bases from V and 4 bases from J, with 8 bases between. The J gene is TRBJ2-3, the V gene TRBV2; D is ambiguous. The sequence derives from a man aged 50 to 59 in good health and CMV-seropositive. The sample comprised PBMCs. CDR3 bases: TGTGCCAGCAGTGAGTACCTATCAGATACGCAGTATTTT. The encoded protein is CASSEYLSDTQYF.